The T cell receptor beta chain under discussion was sequenced for a study of blood T cell repertoires in COVID-19. Study in general: T cells, B-cell-depleted T cells, or PBMCs provided the cDNA or gDNA that served as material.

Sequencing used immunoSEQ multiplex PCR; TCRdb keeps in-frame clones, though not all of them. This table has a few hundred thousand clones, more than 75% appearing once. Adults between roughly 18 and 90 years of age took part from 24 US areas. Each participant's cohort was designated according to participant-reported clinical history. Cohort 3 recovered donors had two negative PCRs, clearance, or symptom resolution. Trimming took 5 bases from V and 0 from J, leaving 17 bases between them. This CDR3 has 16 residues. The V gene's germline CDR1 is SGHDT and CDR2 YYEEEE. The TCR comes from a woman between 45 and 60 years old who had recovered from COVID-19. Material for sequencing was PBMCs or T cells enriched from blood (not recorded which). V gene TRBV5-6 combines with J gene TRBJ1-2; a weak D match, TRBD1 (5 bases). The CDR3 coding sequence is TGTGCCAGCAGACAGGACGGGGGGGTAGCTAACTATGGCTACACCTTC. Its protein is CASRQDGGVANYGYTF. Filled out from reference TRBV5-6 and TRBJ1-2, the complete variable domain reads DAGVTQSPTHLIKTRGQQVTLRCSPKSGHDTVSWYQQALGQGPQFIFQYYEEEERQRGNFPDRFSGHQFPNYSSELNVNALLLGDSALYLCASRQDGGVANYGYTFGSGTRLTVV.